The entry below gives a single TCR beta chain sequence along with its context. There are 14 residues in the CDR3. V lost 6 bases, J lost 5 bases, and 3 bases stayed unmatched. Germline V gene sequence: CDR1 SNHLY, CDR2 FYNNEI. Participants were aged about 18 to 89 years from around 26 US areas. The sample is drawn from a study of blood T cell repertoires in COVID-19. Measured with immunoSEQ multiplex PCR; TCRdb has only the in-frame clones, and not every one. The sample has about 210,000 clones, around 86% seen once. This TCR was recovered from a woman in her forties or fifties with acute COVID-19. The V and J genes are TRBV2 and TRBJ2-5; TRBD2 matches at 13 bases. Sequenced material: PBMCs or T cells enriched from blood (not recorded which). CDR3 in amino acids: CASRGLAGSETQYF. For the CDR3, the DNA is TGTGCCAGCAGGGGACTAGCGGGAAGTGAGACCCAGTACTTC.